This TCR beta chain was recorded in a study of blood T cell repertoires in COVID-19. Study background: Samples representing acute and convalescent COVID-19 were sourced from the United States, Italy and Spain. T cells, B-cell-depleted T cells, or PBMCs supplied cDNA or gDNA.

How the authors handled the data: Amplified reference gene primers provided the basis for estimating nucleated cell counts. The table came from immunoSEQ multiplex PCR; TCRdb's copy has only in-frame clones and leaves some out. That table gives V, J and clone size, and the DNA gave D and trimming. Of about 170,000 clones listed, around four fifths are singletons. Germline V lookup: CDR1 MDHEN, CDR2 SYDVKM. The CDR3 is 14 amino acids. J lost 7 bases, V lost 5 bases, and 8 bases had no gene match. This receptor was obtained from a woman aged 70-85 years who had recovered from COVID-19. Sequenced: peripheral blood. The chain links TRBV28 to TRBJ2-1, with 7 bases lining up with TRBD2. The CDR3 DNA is TGTGCCAGCAGTCCCCAAAAGGGAGGGAATGAGCAGTTCTTC. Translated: CASSPQKGGNEQFF.